These T cell receptor beta chains were read from a single sample in a study of cytomegalovirus exposure and HLA in healthy donors. Method: immunoSEQ multiplex PCR; TCRdb's copy keeps in-frame clones and lacks some. This sample yields 100,000 to 150,000 clones, of which around four fifths are seen a single time; approximately 11% belongs to the top ten. Sequencing was done on a sample of PBMCs. The receptors here all came from a man aged 30 to 45 in good health and CMV-seropositive. Each CDR3 is given with its conserved first and last residue. The D gene is left open where the match is weak. Where a row states a size, it is once, few, many or the class of an expanded clone; other rows omit it.

>TRBJ2-1|TRBV4-3|-|-
TGCGCCAGCAGCCAAGACGGTGGGAGTTACAATGAGCAGTTCTTC
CASSQDGGSYNEQFF
>TRBJ2-1|TRBV2|TRBD2|-
TGTGCCAGCAGTGCGGGACTAGCGGGGCCCGGCGGTGAGCAGTTCTTC
CASSAGLAGPGGEQFF
>TRBJ2-5|TRBV4-1|-|-
TGCGCCAGCAGCCAAGAGGGGGGGCGCAGGGAGACCCAGTACTTC
CASSQEGGRRETQYF
>TRBJ2-1|TRBV6-5|-|-
TGTGCCAGCACAAGCGGACGGACGTATGAGCAGTTCTTC
CASTSGRTYEQFF
>TRBJ1-2|TRBV9|TRBD1|-
TGTGCCAGCAGCGTAGCAGGGGGGACAGGGGACTATGGCTACACCTTC
CASSVAGGTGDYGYTF
>TRBJ2-7|TRBV11-2|TRBD1|-
TGTGCCAGCAGTTCCGCGGGACAGGGCTACGAGCAGTACTTC
CASSSAGQGYEQYF
>TRBJ2-6|TRBV5-6|-|few
TGTGCCAGCAGCTCCACAATCACAGCTGGGGCCAACGTCCTGACTTTC
CASSSTITAGANVLTF
>TRBJ2-7|TRBV9|TRBD2|-
TGTGCCAGCAGTGAAACCGGGACTAGCGGAAGGGGTTACGAGCAGTACTTC
CASSETGTSGRGYEQYF
>TRBJ2-7|TRBV29-1|-|-
TGCAGCGTTGAAAGTCCGTCGAGCTCCTACGAGCAGTACTTC
CSVESPSSSYEQYF
>TRBJ2-7|TRBV9|TRBD1|-
TGTGCCAGCAGCGTCGGAAGCGGACAGGGATCCTACGAGCAGTACTTC
CASSVGSGQGSYEQYF
>TRBJ2-1|TRBV6-1|-|once
TGTGCCAGCAGTGAACAAGCATACAATGAGCAGTTCTTC
CASSEQAYNEQFF
>TRBJ2-2|TRBV7-2|TRBD1|-
TGTGCCAGCAGCTTAACAGGGGTATGGGAGCTGTTTTTT
CASSLTGVWELFF
>TRBJ2-7|TRBV20-1|-|once
TGCAGTGCTAAAGGGAGATATGAGCAGTACTTC
CSAKGRYEQYF
>TRBJ1-5|TRBV27|TRBD1|-
TGTGCCAGCAGTAGATTCTCGACAGGGAGAGGTCAGCCCCAGCATTTT
CASSRFSTGRGQPQHF
>TRBJ2-7|TRBV12-2|-|-
TGTGCAAGTCGCTTAGCGCCTGATAATCCCCCTACCTACGAGCAGTACTTC
CASRLAPDNPPTYEQYF
>TRBJ2-5|TRBV11-2|-|-
TGTGCCAGCAGCTATGTCTTGGGCCCCCAAGAGACCCAGTACTTC
CASSYVLGPQETQYF
>TRBJ2-7|TRBV27|TRBD2|-
TGTGCCAGCAGTTTTAGCGGGAGGCCAGTCTACGAGCAGTACTTC
CASSFSGRPVYEQYF
>TRBJ2-5|TRBV10-3|-|-
TGTGCCACTCTCAGGGGGGCGATTAGGGAGACCCAGTACTTC
CATLRGAIRETQYF
>TRBJ2-1|TRBV27|-|-
TGTGCCAGCAGTTTTGGCGGGTTCTCCTACAATGAGCAGTTCTTC
CASSFGGFSYNEQFF
>TRBJ2-2|TRBV9|TRBD2|-
TGTGCCAGCAGCGTAAGAAGCGGGAGGGGCACCGGGGAGCTGTTTTTT
CASSVRSGRGTGELFF
>TRBJ2-3|TRBV29-1|-|few
TGCAGCGTCGAGGGGGATCAGTATTTT
CSVEGDQYF
>TRBJ2-5|TRBV6-4|TRBD2|few
TGTGCCAGCACCCTACTCCGGGGGGTTGGCGGAGAGACCCAGTACTTC
CASTLLRGVGGETQYF